Listed below are T cell receptor beta chains from one sample, sequenced in a study of long-term antiretroviral therapy in people with HIV. Assay used: immunoSEQ multiplex PCR; TCRdb lists only in-frame clones, some missing. The repertoire holds approximately 14,000 clones, with approximately 80% as singletons. The sample was unsorted PBMCs, taken 3.2 years before starting antiretroviral therapy. The receptors derive from a man in his forties or fifties with HIV. Both conserved end residues are part of each CDR3. D genes are given only for firm matches. Not all rows give a size; the values are once, few, many and, for expanded clones, a class.

j_call v_call clone_size d_call cdr3_aa cdr3_nt
TRBJ1-1 TRBV5-1 . . CASSLVSRGGDTEAFF TGCGCCAGCAGCTTGGTCTCTCGAGGAGGGGACACTGAAGCTTTCTTT
TRBJ1-1 TRBV9 . . CASSVAGLNTEAFF TGTGCCAGCAGCGTAGCAGGGTTGAACACTGAAGCTTTCTTT
TRBJ2-4 TRBV2 . . CASSEGQFLAKNIQYF TGTGCCAGCAGTGAAGGGCAGTTTCTAGCCAAAAACATTCAGTACTTC
TRBJ2-3 TRBV15 . TRBD2 CATSRDPMAGGADTQYF TGTGCCACCAGCAGAGATCCCATGGCGGGGGGCGCAGATACGCAGTATTTT
TRBJ2-2 TRBV13 . TRBD1 CASSKQGDTGELFF TGTGCCAGCAGTAAACAGGGGGACACCGGGGAGCTGTTTTTT
TRBJ1-3 TRBV29-1 . . CSARGSSGNTIYF TGCAGCGCCAGGGGTTCTTCTGGAAACACCATATATTTT
TRBJ2-5 TRBV5-6 . . CASSLSPGHLPEHQETQYF TGTGCCAGCAGCCTATCCCCGGGACATCTACCTGAACACCAAGAGACCCAGTACTTC
TRBJ1-1 TRBV6-5 . TRBD1 CASSYLTGKQYEAFF TGTGCCAGCAGTTACCTGACAGGGAAACAATATGAAGCTTTCTTT
TRBJ2-3 TRBV27 . . CASGPTPNTQYF TGTGCCAGCGGCCCAACTCCGAATACGCAGTATTTT
TRBJ1-5 TRBV5-8 few . CASSTRTRNQPQHF TGTGCCAGCTCGACCAGGACCCGAAATCAGCCCCAGCATTTT
TRBJ1-4 TRBV5-4 . . CASSPYATNEKLFF TGTGCCAGCAGCCCATATGCAACTAATGAAAAACTGTTTTTT
TRBJ1-5 TRBV9 . . CASSVGPDQPQHF TGTGCCAGCAGCGTAGGCCCAGATCAGCCCCAGCATTTT
TRBJ1-6 TRBV4-1 . TRBD1 CASSQGQGPNSPLHF TGCGCCAGCAGCCAAGGACAGGGCCCTAATTCACCCCTCCACTTT
TRBJ1-1 TRBV4-1 . TRBD1 CASSHRQGHTEAFF TGCGCCAGCAGCCACAGACAGGGACACACTGAAGCTTTCTTT
TRBJ2-2 TRBV7-9 . TRBD2 CADDRGDTGELFF TGTGCCGACGATCGGGGGGACACCGGGGAGCTGTTTTTT
TRBJ2-7 TRBV11-3 . TRBD1 CASSLPGAGGASYEQYF TGTGCCAGCAGCTTACCCGGGGCAGGGGGCGCGAGCTACGAGCAGTACTTC
TRBJ1-2 TRBV30 . . CAWSVRSTYGYTF TGTGCCTGGAGTGTACGCTCCACCTATGGCTACACCTTC
TRBJ2-2 TRBV28 . . CASSLGLSRELFF TGTGCCAGCAGTTTAGGGCTTTCTCGGGAGCTGTTTTTT
TRBJ2-3 TRBV14 . TRBD2 CASSQERGGDTQYF TGTGCCAGCAGCCAAGAACGGGGGGGCGATACGCAGTATTTT
TRBJ1-1 TRBV5-4 once . CASSLDSGRSTEAFF TGTGCCAGCAGCTTGGATTCGGGGAGAAGCACTGAAGCTTTCTTT
TRBJ1-2 TRBV11-2 . . CASSLQSTKVNYGYTF TGTGCCAGCAGCTTGCAAAGTACAAAGGTTAACTATGGCTACACCTTC
TRBJ1-1 TRBV1 few . CTSRPQCEAFF TGCACCAGCCGCCCACAGTGTGAAGCTTTCTTT
TRBJ2-4 TRBV30 . TRBD1 CAWSGRGAKNIQYF TGTGCCTGGAGTGGCAGGGGGGCCAAAAACATTCAGTACTTC
TRBJ1-1 TRBV5-1 . TRBD1 CASSSRTGGVNTEAFF TGCGCCAGCAGCTCTCGGACAGGGGGCGTGAACACTGAAGCTTTCTTT
TRBJ1-2 TRBV9 . TRBD1 CASSVGGQGVNYGYTF TGTGCCAGCAGCGTAGGGGGACAGGGGGTGAACTATGGCTACACCTTC
TRBJ2-6 TRBV6-5 . . CASRSISGANVLTF TGTGCCAGCAGAAGTATTTCTGGGGCCAACGTCCTGACTTTC
TRBJ2-6 TRBV7-2 . . CASSPTWGTGGANVLTF TGTGCCAGCAGCCCGACCTGGGGGACTGGTGGGGCCAACGTCCTGACTTTC
TRBJ2-7 TRBV2 . TRBD1 CASIPLSGTGAYEQYF TGTGCCAGCATCCCCCTTTCAGGGACAGGGGCCTACGAGCAGTACTTC
TRBJ1-3 TRBV30 . . CAWSGIGNTIYF TGTGCCTGGAGTGGAATTGGAAACACCATATATTTT